The 16 T cell receptor beta chains given below trace back to one sample, sequenced in a study of beta chain features in type 1 diabetes. The study reverse transcribed the entire isolated RNA, so it sequenced expressed TCRB transcripts. Sequencing used immunoSEQ multiplex PCR; TCRdb keeps in-frame clones, though not all of them. Of hundreds of thousands of clones listed, roughly 15% are singletons. The sample taken for sequencing was naive CD4+ T cells from blood. These receptors were taken from a man aged 18 to 30 in good health.

Only a few counts were recorded for this clone. The chain is built from TRBV5-5 and TRBJ2-2, with TRBD1 identical over 7 bases. The CDR3 has 16 amino acids. CDR1 SGHKS and CDR2 YYEKEE come from the germline V gene (reference sequence). V was pared by 5 bases and J by 3 bases, with 10 bases of the junction left unmatched. In nucleotides, the CDR3 is TGTGCCAGCAGTCCTTTAGGACAGGCCTACACCGGGGAGCTGTTTTTT. This encodes CASSPLGQAYTGELFF.

A few counts support this clone. The chain is built from TRBV7-8 and TRBJ1-3; D unresolved. V lost 5 bases to trimming and J lost 1 base, with 9 bases between them. Germline CDR1 reads SGHVS; CDR2 reads FQNEAQ. The CDR3 runs 14 residues. The CDR3, as DNA: TGTGCCAGCAGCGCTCACGGATCTGGAAACACCATATATTTT. Protein sequence: CASSAHGSGNTIYF.

The chain's CDR3 is CASSPRTDDGYTF. The CDR3 DNA reads as TGTGCCAGCTCACCAAGGACCGACGATGGCTACACCTTC. This rearrangement joins TRBV18 to TRBJ1-2; D gene uncertain. CDR3 length: 13 amino acids. V was clipped by 2 bases and J by 6 bases, with 10 bases between them. Germline V lookup: CDR1 KGHSH, CDR2 LQKENI.

This clone was picked up a small number of times. This chain links TRBV4-3 with TRBJ1-2; TRBD1 agrees at 11 bases. With V trimmed by 4 bases and J by 4 bases, 11 bases remained unmatched. CDR1 is LGHNA, CDR2 YSLEER, per germline. The length of the CDR3 is 17 residues. The CDR3 sequence is CASSLEWTGGRRYGYTF. The CDR3 DNA sequence: TGCGCCAGCAGCCTTGAATGGACAGGGGGCCGTCGCTATGGCTACACCTTC.

This clone has more than one count but fewer than ten. The chain employs TRBV4-2 and TRBJ2-1; 14 bases agree with TRBD2. The CDR3 sequence is 16 residues long. J was trimmed by 8 bases and V by 4 bases; bases with no gene match: 7. Germline V CDR1 and CDR2: LGHNA, YNFKEQ. In nucleotides, the CDR3 is TGTGCCAGCAGCCCCAGACTAGCGGGAGGGGTCTATGAGCAGTTCTTC. It encodes CASSPRLAGGVYEQFF.

The chain is built from TRBV15 and TRBJ2-5; D perhaps matches TRBD1 (6 bases). This CDR3 contains 14 residues. V shed 1 base and J shed 1 base, with 7 bases lying between them. Germline values: CDR1 LNHNV, CDR2 YYDKDF (reference sequence). The CDR3 DNA is TGTGCCACCAGCAGAGGGACAGCCCAAGAGACCCAGTACTTC. It is translated as CATSRGTAQETQYF.

A few counts support this clone. The chain recombines TRBV20-1 with TRBJ2-3, with D hard to call. CDR1 and CDR2 from the germline V gene are DFQATT and SNEGSKA (reference sequence). This CDR3 is built from 11 residues. CDR3 nucleotide sequence: TGCAGCCTAGGCCACCCAGCTACGCAGTATTTT. The encoded protein is CSLGHPATQYF.

This clone appeared a few times. This same CDR3 is encoded by further DNA sequences in the sample. This chain links TRBV28 with TRBJ2-7; no reliable D call. V was pared by 3 bases and J by 2 bases, with 2 bases between. The CDR3 consists of 11 residues. Germline V CDR1 and CDR2: MDHEN, SYDVKM. The CDR3 sequence: CASSLTYEQYF. The CDR3 coding sequence is TGTGCCAGCAGTTTGACCTACGAGCAGTACTTC. Combining the CDR3 with reference TRBV28 and TRBJ2-7 gives the whole variable domain DVKVTQSSRYLVKRTGEKVFLECVQDMDHENMFWYRQDPGLGLRLIYFSYDVKMKEKGDIPEGYSVSREKKERFSLILESASTNQTSMYLCASSLTYEQYFGPGTRLTVT.

The chain joins TRBV10-3 to TRBJ2-6, with TRBD2 as a possible D gene (6 bases). The CDR3 covers 15 residues. V gave up 3 bases and J gave up 2 bases, with 8 bases separating them. Germline V lookup: CDR1 ENHRY, CDR2 SYGVKD. Here the CDR3 reads CAISERGTGANVLTF. The CDR3 region has the DNA TGTGCCATCAGTGAACGGGGGACTGGGGCCAACGTCCTGACTTTC.

This clone occurred a few times. The sample contains more than one DNA sequence encoding this CDR3. The rearrangement uses TRBV18 and TRBJ1-2, with TRBD1 as a possible D gene (5 bases). The CDR3 spans 13 residues. V was clipped by 3 bases and J by 2 bases, with 7 bases between them. The germline gives CDR1 KGHSH, CDR2 LQKENI. The CDR3 nucleotides read TGTGCCAGCTCACCCGGGGGGAACTATGGCTACACCTTC. Its translation is CASSPGGNYGYTF.

This clone was counted a few times. V is TRBV11-2 and J is TRBJ2-7; 8 bases match TRBD1. The V gene's germline CDR1 is SGHAT and CDR2 FQNNGV. This CDR3 has 15 amino acids. J gave up 2 bases and V 6 bases, and 9 bases lay outside the gene matches. CDR3 amino acids: CASSQNTGGAYEQYF. The CDR3 bases are TGTGCCAGCAGTCAAAACACAGGGGGAGCCTACGAGCAGTACTTC.

The chain links TRBV12-5 to TRBJ2-2; TRBD1 is a possible D gene (6 bases). This CDR3 has 16 residues. V lost 0 bases and J 6 bases, leaving 14 bases between the germline ends. The V gene's germline CDR1 is LGHNT and CDR2 FRNRAP. The CDR3 protein is CASGLVLRQGSGELFF. CDR3 DNA: TGTGCTAGTGGTTTGGTACTTCGCCAGGGGTCCGGGGAGCTGTTTTTT. Full variable domain (missing parts from reference TRBV12-5 and TRBJ2-2): DARVTQTPRHKVTEMGQEVTMRCQPILGHNTVFWYRQTMMQGLELLAYFRNRAPLDDSGMPKDRFSAEMPDATLATLKIQPSEPRDSAVYFCASGLVLRQGSGELFFGEGSRLTVL.

The J gene is TRBJ1-5, the V gene TRBV28; D call uncertain. Germline V gene sequence: CDR1 MDHEN, CDR2 SYDVKM. Trimming removed 5 bases from V and 7 bases from J, with 6 bases in between. The CDR3 covers 11 residues. The CDR3 reads CASSRGQPQHF. DNA of the CDR3: TGTGCCAGCAGTCGAGGACAGCCCCAGCATTTT.

This clone has a handful of counts. The chain links TRBV28 to TRBJ2-7; D perhaps matches TRBD1 (5 bases). The CDR3 runs 13 residues. V was cut by 6 bases and J by 4 bases, with 13 bases left in between. Germline V lookup: CDR1 MDHEN, CDR2 SYDVKM. CDR3 nucleotides: TGTGCCAGCAGATTCCGACAGAAATACGAGCAGTACTTC. This codes for CASRFRQKYEQYF.

This clone was detected a few times. The CDR3 loop is CATSGYSRDTQSYEQYF. The CDR3 DNA reads as TGTGCCACCAGCGGATACTCCCGGGACACTCAGAGCTACGAGCAGTACTTC. This sequence joins TRBV15 and TRBJ2-7; tentatively, D is TRBD1 (6 bases). Trimming left V 5 bases short and J 3 bases short, with 23 bases between. Germline V gene sequence: CDR1 LNHNV, CDR2 YYDKDF (reference sequence). The CDR3 runs 17 residues.

The chain recombines TRBV5-6 with TRBJ2-4; TRBD2 aligns across 10 bases. V lost 4 bases and J lost 3; bases outside the gene matches: 7. Germline V gene sequence: CDR1 SGHDT, CDR2 YYEEEE. The CDR3 has 16 residues. As DNA, the CDR3 is TGTGCCAGCAGCGCGGGACTAGCGATGGGCAAAAACATTCAGTACTTC. It is translated as CASSAGLAMGKNIQYF.